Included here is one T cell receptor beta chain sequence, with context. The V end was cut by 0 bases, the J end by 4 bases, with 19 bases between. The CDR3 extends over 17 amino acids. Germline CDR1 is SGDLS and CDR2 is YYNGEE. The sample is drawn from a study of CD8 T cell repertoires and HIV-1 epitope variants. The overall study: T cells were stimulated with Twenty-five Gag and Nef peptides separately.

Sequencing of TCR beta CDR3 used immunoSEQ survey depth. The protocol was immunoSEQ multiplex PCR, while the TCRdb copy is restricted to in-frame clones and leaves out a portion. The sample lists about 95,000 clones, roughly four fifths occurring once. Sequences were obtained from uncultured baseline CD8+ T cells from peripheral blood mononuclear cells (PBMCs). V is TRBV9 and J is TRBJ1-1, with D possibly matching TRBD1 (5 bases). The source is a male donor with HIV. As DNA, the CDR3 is TGTGCCAGCAGCGTAGGGATCGGGGGAGGGATAGGCACTGAAGCTTTCTTT. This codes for CASSVGIGGGIGTEAFF. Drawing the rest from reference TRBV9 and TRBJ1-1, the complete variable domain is DSGVTQTPKHLITATGQRVTLRCSPRSGDLSVYWYQQSLDQGLQFLIQYYNGEERAKGNILERFSAQQFPDLHSELNLSSLELGDSALYFCASSVGIGGGIGTEAFFGQGTRLTVV.